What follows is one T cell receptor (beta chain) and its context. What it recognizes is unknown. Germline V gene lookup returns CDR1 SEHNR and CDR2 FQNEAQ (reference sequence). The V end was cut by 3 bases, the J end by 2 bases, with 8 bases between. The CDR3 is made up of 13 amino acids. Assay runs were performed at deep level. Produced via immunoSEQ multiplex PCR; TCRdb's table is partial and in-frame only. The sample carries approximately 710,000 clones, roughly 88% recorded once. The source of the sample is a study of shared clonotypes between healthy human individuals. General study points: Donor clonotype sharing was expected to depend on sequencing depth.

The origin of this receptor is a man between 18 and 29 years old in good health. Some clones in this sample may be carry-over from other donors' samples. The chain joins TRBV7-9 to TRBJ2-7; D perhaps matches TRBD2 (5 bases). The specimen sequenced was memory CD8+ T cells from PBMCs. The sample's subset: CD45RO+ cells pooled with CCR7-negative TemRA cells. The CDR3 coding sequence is TGTGCCAGCAGCTTTCTCGGGACCTACGAGCAGTACTTC. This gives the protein CASSFLGTYEQYF.